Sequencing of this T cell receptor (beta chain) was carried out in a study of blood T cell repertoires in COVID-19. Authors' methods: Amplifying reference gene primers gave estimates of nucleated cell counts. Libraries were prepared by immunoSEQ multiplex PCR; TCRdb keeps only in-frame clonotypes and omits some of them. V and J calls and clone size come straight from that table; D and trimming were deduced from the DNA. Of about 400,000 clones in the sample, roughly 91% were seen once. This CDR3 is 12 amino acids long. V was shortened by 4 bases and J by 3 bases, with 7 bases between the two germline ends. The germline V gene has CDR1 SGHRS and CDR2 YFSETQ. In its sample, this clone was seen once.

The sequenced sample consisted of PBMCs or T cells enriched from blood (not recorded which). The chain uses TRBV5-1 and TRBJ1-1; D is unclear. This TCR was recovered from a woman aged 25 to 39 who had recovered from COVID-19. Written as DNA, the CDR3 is TGCGCCAGCAGCCGGTTGGACACTGAAGCTTTCTTT. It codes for CASSRLDTEAFF.